This TCR beta chain was sequenced during a study of beta chain features in type 1 diabetes. Notes on the study in general: A moderate, significant TCRB CDR3 shortening appeared in type 1 diabetes across four CD4+ subsets. Sampled from patients, naive, central memory and Treg TCRB repertoires appeared more similar than those sampled from healthy donors. Reads derived from cDNA could over-represent cells showing high TCR expression.

V was clipped by 3 bases and J by 0 bases, with 9 bases between them. Germline CDR1 is LNHDA and CDR2 is SQIVND (reference sequence). The CDR3 sequence is 14 residues long. As every portion of the isolated RNA was reverse transcribed, the sequencing read expressed TCRB transcripts. Sequencing used immunoSEQ multiplex PCR; TCRdb keeps in-frame clones, though not all of them. The repertoire holds about 660,000 clones, with roughly 13% as singletons. Using CD45RO/CCR7/CD25/CD127/CD95/CD27, CD4+ naive, central memory, regulatory and stem cell-like memory cells were sorted. A few counts support this clone. Its target is not known.

The material sequenced was naive CD4+ T cells from blood. This sequence joins TRBV19 and TRBJ2-7, with unresolved D. The sequence was collected from a man younger than 35 with type 1 diabetes. DNA for the CDR3: TGTGCCAGTAGTATGTTCGAGAGCTCCTACGAGCAGTACTTC. Its protein is CASSMFESSYEQYF.